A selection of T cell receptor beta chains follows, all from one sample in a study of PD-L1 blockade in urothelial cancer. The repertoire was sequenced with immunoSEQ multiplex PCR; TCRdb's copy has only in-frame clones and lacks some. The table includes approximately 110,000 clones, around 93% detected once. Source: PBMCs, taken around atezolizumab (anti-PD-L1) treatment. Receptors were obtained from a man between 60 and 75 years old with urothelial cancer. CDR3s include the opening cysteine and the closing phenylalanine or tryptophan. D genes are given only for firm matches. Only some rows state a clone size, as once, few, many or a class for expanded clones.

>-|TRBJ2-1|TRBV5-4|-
TGTGCCAGCAGCTTGGAGCAGGGTCGGAACAATGAGCAGTTCTTC
CASSLEQGRNNEQFF
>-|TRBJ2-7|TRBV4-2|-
TGTGCCAGCAGCCAAGAATTTAGCGAGAGCTCCTACGAGCAGTACTTC
CASSQEFSESSYEQYF
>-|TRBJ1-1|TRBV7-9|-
TGTGCCAGCACCGCGGGTTTGCGGGGTGAAGCTTTCTTT
CASTAGLRGEAFF
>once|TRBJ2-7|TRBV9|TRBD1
TGTGCCAGCAGCGCGACGTCCGGGACAGGGGCCTACGAGCAGTACTTC
CASSATSGTGAYEQYF
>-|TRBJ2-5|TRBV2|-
TGTGCCAGCAGCACCCTACCATTCCAGACCAGAGGAGAAGAGACCCAGTACTTC
CASSTLPFQTRGEETQYF
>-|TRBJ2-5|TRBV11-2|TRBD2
TGTGCCAGCAGCCCGGCGGGGGTTAAGACCCAGTACTTC
CASSPAGVKTQYF
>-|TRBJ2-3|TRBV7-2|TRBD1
TGTGCCAGCAGGTCCGACAGGGATGAGGATACGCAGTATTTT
CASRSDRDEDTQYF
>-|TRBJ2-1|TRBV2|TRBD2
TGTGCCAGCAGCAGGCTAGCGGGATACAATGAGCAGTTCTTC
CASSRLAGYNEQFF
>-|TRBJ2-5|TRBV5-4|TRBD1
TGTGCCAGCAGCCCAGCAGGGACAGGCCAAGAGACCCAGTACTTC
CASSPAGTGQETQYF
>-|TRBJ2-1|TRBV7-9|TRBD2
TGTGCCAGCAGCTTAGGGCGGGAGGAGCAGTTCTTC
CASSLGREEQFF